This T cell receptor beta chain was documented in a study of T cell responses to AZD1222 COVID-19 vaccine. Study-wide points: Among those given AZD1222, only five to seven were seropositive at baseline. In a largely white British group with more females than males, clonal diversity was possibly underestimated. Unmutated variant regions reportedly attract nearly half of all spike-specific TCRs.

Clones were sequenced by immunoSEQ multiplex PCR, and TCRdb holds only the in-frame ones, with some missing. This sample carries about 190,000 clones, about 90% of them seen once, and the ten largest clones take 2.5% to 3%. V shed 2 bases and J 4 bases; nucleotides not matched to a gene: 5. The CDR3 totals 14 residues. Per the germline V gene, CDR1 is SGHRS and CDR2 is YFSETQ. A remark on this clone: Its specificity is not known.

Material: peripheral blood, obtained on day 0 of MenACWY control vaccination. The clonotype originates from an adult in good health. The chain has TRBV5-1 and TRBJ1-2; 7 positions agree with TRBD1. CDR3 sequence reads: CASSLTGESYGYTF. CDR3 bases: TGCGCCAGCAGCTTAACAGGGGAATCCTATGGCTACACCTTC.